Below are 27 T cell receptor beta chains sequenced from a single sample in a study of cytomegalovirus exposure and HLA in healthy donors. This PCR relied on a set of 60 Vbeta primers and 13 Jbeta primers. Sequenced by immunoSEQ multiplex PCR; TCRdb stores in-frame clones only, minus some. The table shows about 130,000 clones, with 76% occurring only once. Sequenced sample: PBMCs. These receptors were taken from a man aged 50-59 years in good health and CMV-seronegative.

The rearrangement links TRBV20-1 to TRBJ2-5; D uncertain. V was clipped by 3 bases and J by 5 bases, with 7 bases between them. Germline V gives CDR1 DFQATT, CDR2 SNEGSKA (reference sequence). The CDR3 has 11 residues. CDR3 DNA: TGCAGTGCTAGCTTAGTGGAGACCCAGTACTTC. Protein: CSASLVETQYF.

The chain recombines TRBV28 with TRBJ2-1, with D uncertain. The CDR3 contains 12 residues. V was trimmed by 4 bases and J by 10 bases, leaving 11 bases between them. Germline lookup yields CDR1 MDHEN and CDR2 SYDVKM. The chain's CDR3 is CASSSNSLEQFF. The DNA of the CDR3 is TGTGCCAGCAGTTCCAACTCCCTCGAGCAGTTCTTC. The complete variable domain, with remaining parts taken from reference TRBV28 and TRBJ2-1, reads DVKVTQSSRYLVKRTGEKVFLECVQDMDHENMFWYRQDPGLGLRLIYFSYDVKMKEKGDIPEGYSVSREKKERFSLILESASTNQTSMYLCASSSNSLEQFFGPGTRLTVL.

The chain uses TRBV9 and TRBJ2-7, with TRBD1 as a possible D gene (6 bases). Looked up from germline, CDR1 is SGDLS and CDR2 is YYNGEE. V was pared by 0 bases and J by 0 bases, with 13 bases between. The length of the CDR3 is 16 residues. The CDR3 sequence is CASSVAGQGPSYEQYV. The CDR3 DNA is TGTGCCAGCAGCGTAGCTGGGCAGGGGCCCTCCTACGAGCAGTACGTC.

The chain combines TRBV6-1 with TRBJ2-2; 7 positions agree with TRBD2. This CDR3 has 15 residues. Unmatched junction bases numbered 2, after V lost 0 bases and J lost 4 bases. Germline loops: CDR1 MNHNS, CDR2 SASEGT. The CDR3 nucleotides are TGTGCCAGCAGTGAAGCGGGGGGGAGCACCGGGGAGCTGTTTTTT. Translating gives CASSEAGGSTGELFF.

V is TRBV6-1 and J is TRBJ1-4; possibly TRBD1 for D (6 bases). Trimming cost V 1 base and J 0 bases, with 6 bases left between them. The V gene's germline CDR1 is MNHNS and CDR2 SASEGT. The CDR3 is 15 amino acids. The CDR3 DNA reads TGTGCCAGCAGTGAAGGGACAGCAACTAATGAAAAACTGTTTTTT. The encoded protein is CASSEGTATNEKLFF.

The chain links TRBV29-1 to TRBJ2-2, with 8 bases identical to TRBD1. In germline, CDR1 is SQVTM, CDR2 ANQGSEA. The length of the CDR3 is 13 residues. The V gene end was trimmed by 7 bases and the J gene end by 6 bases; junction bases not matched to a gene: 7. In DNA form, the CDR3 reads TGCAGCGCCAGGACAGGGCAAGCCGGGGAGCTGTTTTTT. Protein product: CSARTGQAGELFF.

This clone turned up a few times. The chain carries TRBV18 and TRBJ2-5; the D gene is possibly TRBD1 (6 bases). The CDR3 spans 14 residues. Germline CDR1 and CDR2: KGHSH and LQKENI. The V gene lost 6 bases and the J gene lost 4 bases, with 15 bases spanning the gap. CDR3 sequence reads: CASSLPGQGETQYF. The CDR3 DNA reads as TGTGCCAGCTCCCTTCCGGGACAAGGAGAGACCCAGTACTTC.

This clone was recorded a few times. V and J are TRBV2 and TRBJ1-5, with 7 bases aligning to TRBD1. The germline gives CDR1 SNHLY, CDR2 FYNNEI. The CDR3 loop spans 15 amino acids. V trimming: 7 bases; J trimming: 5 bases; junction bases outside the gene matches: 11. The CDR3 loop reads CASKGTAEGDQPQHF. The CDR3 DNA is TGTGCCAGCAAAGGGACAGCGGAGGGGGATCAGCCCCAGCATTTT.

The chain uses TRBV11-3 and TRBJ1-4; D perhaps matches TRBD1 (5 bases). Deletions cut 0 bases from V and 8 bases from J, with 13 bases between. The germline V gene encodes CDR1 SGHNT and CDR2 YENEEA. The length of the CDR3 is 15 residues. This CDR3 reads CASSLDLAGMEKLFF. The CDR3 DNA is TGTGCCAGCAGCTTAGATCTGGCAGGGATGGAAAAACTGTTTTTT.

As to this clone: The same CDR3 is also encoded by other DNA sequences in this sample. The chain is built from TRBV10-3 and TRBJ1-3; D perhaps matches TRBD1 (6 bases). Germline loops: CDR1 ENHRY, CDR2 SYGVKD. This CDR3 has 14 residues. V lost 6 bases and J lost 0, with 9 bases in between. Here the CDR3 DNA reads TGTGCCATCAGAGCAGGGGCCTCTGGAAACACCATATATTTT. Its protein product is CAIRAGASGNTIYF.

V is TRBV18 and J is TRBJ2-7; D may be TRBD1 (6 bases). CDR1 KGHSH and CDR2 LQKENI come from the germline V gene. Trimming removed 6 bases from V and 3 bases from J, with 15 bases in between. The CDR3 spans 14 residues. The DNA for the CDR3 is TGTGCCAGCTCGAGCAGGACAGAAGACTACGAGCAGTACTTC. Translated, it gives CASSSRTEDYEQYF.

The chain recombines TRBV9 with TRBJ2-7; TRBD1 matches 8 bases. The germline V gene encodes CDR1 SGDLS and CDR2 YYNGEE. The V gene end was trimmed by 4 bases and the J gene end by 6 bases; junction bases not matched to a gene: 6. The CDR3 is made up of 13 amino acids. CDR3 nucleotides: TGTGCCAGCAGCTATGACAGGGGTGGCGAGCAGTACTTC. Protein product: CASSYDRGGEQYF.

This clone was found a few times. For the CDR3, the DNA is TGTGCCAGCAGTTTACCCGGGACAGGGGTTGAAAAACTGTTTTTT. This sequence encodes CASSLPGTGVEKLFF. The genes are TRBV28 and TRBJ1-4, with TRBD1 identical over 10 bases. CDR1 and CDR2 (germline): MDHEN, SYDVKM. The CDR3 spans 15 residues. The junction had 4 bases not matched to a gene; V was cut back by 2 bases and J by 7 bases.

The chain carries TRBV20-1 and TRBJ1-2; no clear D gene. This CDR3 region has 10 residues. Germline CDR1 and CDR2: DFQATT and SNEGSKA (reference sequence). V lost 6 bases and J lost 3, with 5 bases in between. The CDR3 loop reads CSAEDYGYTF. Here the CDR3 DNA reads TGCAGTGCAGAGGACTATGGCTACACCTTC.

The rearrangement joins TRBV6-5 to TRBJ1-1; D is possibly TRBD1 (5 bases). Germline values: CDR1 MNHEY, CDR2 SVGAGI. The CDR3 consists of 11 residues. V was clipped by 6 bases and J by 7 bases, with 9 bases between them. DNA for the CDR3: TGTGCCAGCAGGCGCCAGGGTGAAGCTTTCTTT. Its translation: CASRRQGEAFF.

This chain links TRBV18 with TRBJ2-1, with unresolved D. This CDR3 has 15 amino acids. Germline CDR1 KGHSH, CDR2 LQKENI. V gave up 5 bases and J gave up 4 bases, with 15 bases separating them. CDR3 DNA: TGTGCCAGCTCATCTCGCGCGGAACCATACAATGAGCAGTTCTTC. Its translation is CASSSRAEPYNEQFF.

The V call is TRBV5-1, the J call TRBJ1-2; 9 bases align to TRBD1. CDR3 length: 14 amino acids. CDR1 SGHRS and CDR2 YFSETQ come from the germline V gene. The V segment lost 0 bases and the J segment 8 bases; nucleotides outside the gene matches: 5. The chain's CDR3 is CASSLDRGRAGYTF. CDR3 nucleotide sequence: TGCGCCAGCAGCTTGGACAGGGGGCGCGCGGGCTACACCTTC.

The gene calls are TRBV28 and TRBJ1-1, with a weak D call TRBD1 (5 bases). Trimming took off 7 bases at V and 4 bases at J, with 13 bases between the two ends. There are 13 residues in the CDR3. The germline V gene encodes CDR1 MDHEN and CDR2 SYDVKM. For the CDR3, the DNA is TGTGCCAGCATAATAGGGGAGGGCACTGAAGCTTTCTTT. The encoded protein is CASIIGEGTEAFF. The full variable domain, rest sourced from reference TRBV28 and TRBJ1-1, is DVKVTQSSRYLVKRTGEKVFLECVQDMDHENMFWYRQDPGLGLRLIYFSYDVKMKEKGDIPEGYSVSREKKERFSLILESASTNQTSMYLCASIIGEGTEAFFGQGTRLTVV.

The chain links TRBV19 to TRBJ2-5; tentatively, D is TRBD2 (7 bases). V dropped 8 bases and J dropped 5 bases, with 12 bases sitting between them. The length of the CDR3 is 12 residues. The germline CDR1 and CDR2 sequences are LNHDA and SQIVND (reference sequence). The CDR3 spells CASGGGQETQYF. CDR3 in DNA: TGTGCCAGTGGGGGGGGCCAGGAGACCCAGTACTTC.

V gene TRBV5-1 combines with J gene TRBJ2-1; 8 nucleotides agree with TRBD2. V was pared by 3 bases and J by 7 bases, with 15 bases of the junction left unmatched. The CDR3 runs 17 residues. CDR1 and CDR2 from the germline V gene are SGHRS and YFSETQ. The CDR3 spells CASSSSRGAGEPNEQFF. For the CDR3, the DNA is TGCGCCAGCAGCTCCAGTCGAGGAGCGGGGGAACCAAATGAGCAGTTCTTC.

This clone was seen a single time. The chain is built from TRBV28 and TRBJ2-3, with D possibly TRBD2 on 5 matching bases. Germline lookup yields CDR1 MDHEN and CDR2 SYDVKM. V was pared by 8 bases and J by 2 bases, with 14 bases between. The CDR3 is 14 residues long. The CDR3, as DNA: TGTGCCAGCCAATTAACGGGGAACACAGATACGCAGTATTTT. As protein: CASQLTGNTDTQYF. Variable domain in full (rest from reference TRBV28 and TRBJ2-3): DVKVTQSSRYLVKRTGEKVFLECVQDMDHENMFWYRQDPGLGLRLIYFSYDVKMKEKGDIPEGYSVSREKKERFSLILESASTNQTSMYLCASQLTGNTDTQYFGPGTRLTVL.

The genes are TRBV2 and TRBJ2-2; possible D gene TRBD1, 5 bases. Germline V lookup: CDR1 SNHLY, CDR2 FYNNEI. V dropped 5 bases and J dropped 6 bases, with 13 bases sitting between them. The CDR3 length is 14 residues. In nucleotides, the CDR3 is TGTGCCAGCAGTAGGGGCGGTTTCGCCGGGGAGCTGTTTTTT. This sequence encodes CASSRGGFAGELFF.

This clone was observed a few times. The CDR3 sequence: CASRHRAENTEAFF. The CDR3 nucleotides read TGTGCCAGCAGGCACAGGGCCGAGAACACTGAAGCTTTCTTT. The chain recombines TRBV5-4 with TRBJ1-1; D perhaps matches TRBD1 (6 bases). Germline values: CDR1 SGHNT, CDR2 YYREEE (reference sequence). The CDR3 extends over 14 amino acids. V was shortened by 5 bases and J by 1 base, with 12 bases between the two germline ends.

The chain links TRBV28 to TRBJ2-6; possible D gene TRBD1, 5 bases. Germline CDR1 reads MDHEN; CDR2 reads SYDVKM. V lost 4 bases and J 4 bases, leaving 8 bases between the germline ends. CDR3 size: 14 residues. The CDR3, as DNA: TGTGCCAGCAGTTCAGGGCCAGGGGCCAACGTCCTGACTTTC. It specifies CASSSGPGANVLTF.

This clone appeared a single time. In nucleotides, the CDR3 is TGTGCCAGCTCACCACCTAGCGGGGAGACCCAGTACTTC. It is translated as CASSPPSGETQYF. This rearrangement joins TRBV18 to TRBJ2-5; TRBD2 agrees at 7 bases. This CDR3 has 13 amino acids. The germline V gene has CDR1 KGHSH and CDR2 LQKENI. V lost 0 bases, J lost 5 bases, and 0 bases stayed unmatched. Full variable domain (outside the CDR3, taken from reference TRBV18 and TRBJ2-5): NAGVMQNPRHLVRRRGQEARLRCSPMKGHSHVYWYRQLPEEGLKFMVYLQKENIIDESGMPKERFSAEFPKEGPSILRIQQVVRGDSAAYFCASSPPSGETQYFGPGTRLLVL.

The CDR3 is CASSNSGGATVHGYTF. DNA for the CDR3: TGTGCCAGTAGTAACTCCGGAGGGGCGACGGTCCATGGCTACACCTTC. The chain uses TRBV19 and TRBJ1-2; D is possibly TRBD1 (5 bases). The length of the CDR3 is 16 residues. Germline CDR1 reads LNHDA; CDR2 reads SQIVND (reference sequence). Trimming cost V 4 bases and J 6 bases, with 21 bases left between them. The whole variable domain, remainder taken from reference TRBV19 and TRBJ1-2, is DGGITQSPKYLFRKEGQNVTLSCEQNLNHDAMYWYRQDPGQGLRLIYYSQIVNDFQKGDIAEGYSVSREKKESFPLTVTSAQKNPTAFYLCASSNSGGATVHGYTFGSGTRLTVV.

This clone turned up a few times. The V gene is TRBV6-5, the J gene TRBJ2-7, with TRBD1 matching 12 bases. There are 16 residues in the CDR3. CDR1 MNHEY and CDR2 SVGAGI come from the germline V gene. V shed 0 bases, J shed 5 bases, and the junction held 5 bases outside the gene matches. CDR3 coding DNA: TGTGCCAGCAGTTACTCGACCGGGACAGGGGGCCACGAGCAGTACTTC. Its protein product is CASSYSTGTGGHEQYF.